The 26 T cell receptor beta chains below come from one sample, sequenced in a study of vaccination and CD4 T cells after COVID-19. These receptors have no known antigen. Treatment in this sample: approximately 9-day PBMC culture with coronavirus spike peptide pools or control peptides (ViraFEST assay). The Oncomine TCR Beta short-read assay sequenced DNA from cultured CD4+ T cells. One entry per CDR3 protein results from TCRdb running MiXCR on the PCR reads. This sample has 27,000 or so distinct CDR3 sequences, with over 45% found just once. The specimen was CD4+ T cells from blood, cultured in vitro. These receptors originate from a human donor who had recovered from COVID-19.

The chain joins TRBV6-4 to TRBJ2-7; D is uncertain. V was clipped by 8 bases and J by 4 bases, with 15 bases between them. Per the germline V gene, CDR1 is MRHNA and CDR2 is SNTAGT. The CDR3 covers 13 residues. CDR3 protein: CASAQEDGYEQYF. The CDR3 DNA reads TGTGCCAGCGCCCAAGAGGACGGTTACGAGCAGTACTTC.

This clonotype came up a few times. The V and J genes are TRBV10-3 and TRBJ2-3; a possible D gene is TRBD1 (6 bases). Germline CDR1 reads ENHRY; CDR2 reads SYGVKD. V lost 2 bases and J lost 0, with 6 bases in between. The CDR3 consists of 14 residues. The CDR3: CAISERGSTDTQYF. CDR3 coding DNA: TGTGCCATCAGTGAGAGGGGGAGCACAGATACGCAGTATTTT.

The sample holds a few counts of this clonotype. The gene calls are TRBV6-1 and TRBJ2-2; TRBD2 might be the D (6 bases). Germline lookup yields CDR1 MNHNS and CDR2 SASEGT. Trimming stripped 8 bases from V and 0 bases from J, with 19 bases between. The CDR3 is 17 residues long. CDR3: CASERLRGGTNTGELFF. The DNA for the CDR3 is TGTGCCAGCGAGCGGTTGAGAGGCGGGACGAACACCGGGGAGCTGTTTTTT.

This clonotype was observed a few times. This chain uses TRBV20-1 with TRBJ2-1; D ambiguous. V shed 1 base and J shed 10 bases, with 14 bases lying between them. The CDR3 extends over 13 amino acids. Per the germline V gene, CDR1 is DFQATT and CDR2 is SNEGSKA (reference sequence). The CDR3 reads CSARVPYSREQFF. In DNA form, the CDR3 reads TGCAGTGCTAGAGTACCTTACTCGCGGGAGCAGTTCTTC.

The genes are TRBV19 and TRBJ1-6; the D gene is possibly TRBD1 (5 bases). The CDR3 is made up of 17 amino acids. Germline CDR1 reads LNHDA; CDR2 reads SQIVND (reference sequence). Trimming removed 5 bases at V and 5 bases at J, with 19 bases between. The CDR3 sequence: CASSHRRDLVNNSPLHF. DNA for the CDR3: TGTGCCAGTAGTCACAGAAGGGACTTGGTTAATAATTCACCCCTCCACTTT.

The V call is TRBV21-1, the J call TRBJ2-2; no check of the table's D call, TRBD2, against the DNA was made. TRBV21-1 is termed a pseudogene. The CDR3 sequence is 17 residues long. Here the CDR3 reads CASSTHLEGGDTGELFF. The CDR3 coding sequence is TGTGCCAGCAGCACCCACCTAGAGGGAGGGGACACCGGGGAGCTGTTTTTT.

In its sample, this clonotype was seen a few times. The V gene is TRBV20-1, the J gene TRBJ1-1; D is undetermined. V was cut by 0 bases and J by 5 bases, with 10 bases left in between. Germline CDR1 and CDR2: DFQATT and SNEGSKA (reference sequence). The CDR3 extends over 13 amino acids. The CDR3 is CSARDLRGTEAFF. CDR3 DNA sequence: TGCAGTGCTAGAGATCTCCGGGGAACTGAAGCTTTCTTT.

The chain is built from TRBV27 and TRBJ1-1; D ambiguous. The V gene's germline CDR1 is MNHEY and CDR2 SMNVEV (reference sequence). Between the trimmed V and J ends, which lost 3 bases and 4 bases, there was a span of 9 bases. This CDR3 spans 13 amino acids. The CDR3 DNA reads as TGTGCCAGCAGTTTGCGGGTAAGCACTGAAGCTTTCTTT. This encodes CASSLRVSTEAFF.

The chain combines TRBV25-1 with TRBJ2-7; D unresolved. Germline-derived CDR1 and CDR2 are MGHDK and SYGVNS. V shed 6 bases and J shed 3 bases, with 9 bases lying between them. The CDR3 is 12 residues long. CDR3 protein: CASSEGIYEQYF. CDR3 DNA: TGTGCCAGCAGCGAAGGGATCTACGAGCAGTACTTC.

This clonotype occurred once. The chain uses TRBV15 and TRBJ2-1; maybe TRBD2 (6 bases). CDR3 length: 14 residues. The germline V gene encodes CDR1 LNHNV and CDR2 YYDKDF (reference sequence). V lost 2 bases and J lost 8, with 13 bases in between. The CDR3, as DNA: TGTGCCACCAGCAGATCAACGGCGGGGTATGAGCAGTTCTTC. It is translated as CATSRSTAGYEQFF. The full variable domain, with the rest looked up from reference TRBV15 and TRBJ2-1, is DAMVIQNPRYQVTQFGKPVTLSCSQTLNHNVMYWYQQKSSQAPKLLFHYYDKDFNNEADTPDNFQSRRPNTSFCFLDIRSPGLGDTAMYLCATSRSTAGYEQFFGPGTRLTVL.

This sequence joins TRBV6-1 and TRBJ1-3; TRBD1 might be the D (5 bases). This CDR3 contains 16 residues. Germline values: CDR1 MNHNS, CDR2 SASEGT. Trimming cost V 7 bases and J 2 bases, with 18 bases left between them. The CDR3 DNA reads as TGTGCCAGCACCAATCATGTGGGGCGGGCTGGAAACACCATATATTTT. Residues: CASTNHVGRAGNTIYF.

The chain recombines TRBV11-3 with TRBJ2-3, with a tentative D call TRBD1 (5 bases). This CDR3 has 15 amino acids. Trimming left V 2 bases short and J 4 bases short, with 13 bases between. Looked up from germline, CDR1 is SGHNT and CDR2 is YENEEA. The CDR3 DNA is TGTGCCAGCAGCTTAACCCCGGACACCGCAGATACGCAGTATTTT. It specifies CASSLTPDTADTQYF.

This clonotype turned up a few times. The chain recombines TRBV27 with TRBJ2-3; tentative D call: TRBD2 (5 bases). Germline assignment: CDR1 MNHEY and CDR2 SMNVEV (reference sequence). The V end lost 6 bases, the J end lost 6 bases, and 13 bases lay between the germline ends. This CDR3 comprises 13 residues. The chain's CDR3 is CASSYRSVDTQYF. Written as DNA, the CDR3 is TGTGCCAGCAGCTACCGTAGCGTGGATACGCAGTATTTT.

The table lists this clonotype with a few counts. The V call is TRBV20-1, the J call TRBJ1-5; D uncertain. V was clipped by 2 bases and J by 0 bases, with 5 bases between them. Germline V lookup: CDR1 DFQATT, CDR2 SNEGSKA (reference sequence). CDR3 length: 13 amino acids. CDR3 coding DNA: TGCAGTGCTAGACCTAATAGCAATCAGCCCCAGCATTTT. This codes for CSARPNSNQPQHF.

The chain links TRBV19 to TRBJ2-1; 7 nucleotides align to TRBD1. The CDR3 extends over 17 amino acids. V lost 0 bases and J lost 4; bases outside the gene matches: 9. CDR1 and CDR2 (germline): LNHDA, SQIVND (reference sequence). DNA of the CDR3: TGTGCCAGTAGTATAGATCGTGTGACAGGGAGATACAATGAGCAGTTCTTC. Amino acids: CASSIDRVTGRYNEQFF.

This clonotype has a handful of counts. The chain joins TRBV19 to TRBJ1-1; D call uncertain. Germline assignment: CDR1 LNHDA and CDR2 SQIVND (reference sequence). There are 12 residues in the CDR3. Deletions cut 0 bases from V and 9 bases from J, with 8 bases between. The CDR3 nucleotides read TGTGCCAGTAGTATAGATAGGGTCAAAGCTTTCTTT. Its translation is CASSIDRVKAFF.

The chain carries TRBV6-4 and TRBJ1-6; a possible D gene is TRBD1 (5 bases). This CDR3 region has 15 residues. V dropped 3 bases and J dropped 8 bases, with 14 bases sitting between them. CDR1 is MRHNA and CDR2 is SNTAGT in the germline V gene. Here the CDR3 reads CASSEPVGEDSPLHF. The CDR3 DNA sequence: TGTGCCAGCAGTGAACCGGTAGGGGAAGATTCACCCCTCCACTTT.

V is TRBV15 and J is TRBJ1-5, with unresolved D. The CDR3 sequence is 14 residues long. Per the germline V gene, CDR1 is LNHNV and CDR2 is YYDKDF (reference sequence). The germline V and J ends were trimmed by 1 base and 5 bases, with 9 bases remaining between them. CDR3 bases: TGTGCCACCAGCAGAGGCCAGCCAGATCAGCCCCAGCATTTT. Translation: CATSRGQPDQPQHF.

The DNA of the CDR3 is TGTGCCAGCAGTGAGGGGACAGGGACCGAGCAGTACTTC. Amino acid sequence: CASSEGTGTEQYF. V gene TRBV6-4 combines with J gene TRBJ2-7; 9 bases are shared with TRBD1. V lost 3 bases, J lost 6 bases, and 3 bases stayed unmatched. CDR3 length equals 13 residues. Germline assignment: CDR1 MRHNA and CDR2 SNTAGT.

This clonotype was picked up a small number of times. The rearrangement links TRBV7-2 to TRBJ2-2; 15 nucleotides align to TRBD2. Germline lookup yields CDR1 SGHTA and CDR2 FQGNSA. This CDR3 spans 16 amino acids. V was pared by 3 bases and J by 7 bases, with 3 bases of the junction left unmatched. CDR3 region: CASSLGLAGGIGELFF. CDR3 DNA sequence: TGTGCCAGCAGCTTGGGACTAGCGGGAGGTATCGGGGAGCTGTTTTTT.

This clonotype appeared a few times. This chain connects TRBV20-1 to TRBJ1-1, with D possibly TRBD1 on 5 matching bases. V lost 4 bases, J lost 5 bases, and 14 bases lay in between. Germline V gene data show CDR1 as DFQATT and CDR2 as SNEGSKA (reference sequence). The CDR3 consists of 13 residues. CDR3 in amino acids: CSAKGGVETEAFF. The CDR3 nucleotides are TGCAGTGCTAAAGGAGGGGTTGAAACTGAAGCTTTCTTT.

This clonotype was picked up a small number of times. This rearrangement joins TRBV7-9 to TRBJ1-3; no firm D call. This CDR3 comprises 19 residues. Germline V gene data show CDR1 as SEHNR and CDR2 as FQNEAQ (reference sequence). Trimming took off 4 bases at V and 0 bases at J, with 22 bases between the two ends. CDR3 protein: CASSSPPILGAGSGNTIYF. The CDR3 bases are TGTGCCAGCAGCTCCCCCCCTATATTGGGCGCGGGCTCTGGAAACACCATATATTTT.

This clonotype was observed a few times. The chain joins TRBV30 to TRBJ1-5, with 8 nucleotides matching TRBD1. The junction had 3 bases not matched to a gene; V was cut back by 2 bases and J by 6 bases. Looked up from germline, CDR1 is GTSNPN and CDR2 is SVGIG (reference sequence). CDR3 length: 13 amino acids. The CDR3, as DNA: TGTGCCTGGAGTACAGGGGGAGGTCAGCCCCAGCATTTT. As protein: CAWSTGGGQPQHF.

The CDR3 sequence: CASSFYRDGYTF. CDR3 nucleotides: TGTGCCAGCAGCTTTTACCGGGACGGCTACACCTTC. The chain links TRBV5-6 to TRBJ1-2, with a tentative D call TRBD1 (5 bases). CDR1 and CDR2 from the germline V gene are SGHDT and YYEEEE. The V and J ends lost 2 bases and 8 bases respectively, with 10 bases between them. The CDR3 is 12 amino acids. Using reference TRBV5-6 and TRBJ1-2 for the parts outside the CDR3, the full variable domain is DAGVTQSPTHLIKTRGQQVTLRCSPKSGHDTVSWYQQALGQGPQFIFQYYEEEERQRGNFPDRFSGHQFPNYSSELNVNALLLGDSALYLCASSFYRDGYTFGSGTRLTVV.

The chain combines TRBV2 with TRBJ2-5; D gene uncertain. Germline CDR1 reads SNHLY; CDR2 reads FYNNEI. Trimming shortened V by 7 bases and J by 5 bases, and 8 bases separated the two germline ends. This CDR3 comprises 11 residues. The CDR3 loop is CASTLGETQYF. The CDR3 DNA reads as TGTGCCAGCACCCTAGGGGAGACCCAGTACTTC.

The rearrangement joins TRBV20-1 to TRBJ2-7, with 11 nucleotides matching TRBD2. Germline V CDR1 and CDR2: DFQATT, SNEGSKA (reference sequence). The CDR3 is 16 amino acids. V lost 0 bases, J lost 3 bases, and 7 bases stayed unmatched. CDR3 nucleotides: TGCAGTGCTAGAGATAGACTAGCGGGAATAGTCTACGAGCAGTACTTC. It encodes CSARDRLAGIVYEQYF.